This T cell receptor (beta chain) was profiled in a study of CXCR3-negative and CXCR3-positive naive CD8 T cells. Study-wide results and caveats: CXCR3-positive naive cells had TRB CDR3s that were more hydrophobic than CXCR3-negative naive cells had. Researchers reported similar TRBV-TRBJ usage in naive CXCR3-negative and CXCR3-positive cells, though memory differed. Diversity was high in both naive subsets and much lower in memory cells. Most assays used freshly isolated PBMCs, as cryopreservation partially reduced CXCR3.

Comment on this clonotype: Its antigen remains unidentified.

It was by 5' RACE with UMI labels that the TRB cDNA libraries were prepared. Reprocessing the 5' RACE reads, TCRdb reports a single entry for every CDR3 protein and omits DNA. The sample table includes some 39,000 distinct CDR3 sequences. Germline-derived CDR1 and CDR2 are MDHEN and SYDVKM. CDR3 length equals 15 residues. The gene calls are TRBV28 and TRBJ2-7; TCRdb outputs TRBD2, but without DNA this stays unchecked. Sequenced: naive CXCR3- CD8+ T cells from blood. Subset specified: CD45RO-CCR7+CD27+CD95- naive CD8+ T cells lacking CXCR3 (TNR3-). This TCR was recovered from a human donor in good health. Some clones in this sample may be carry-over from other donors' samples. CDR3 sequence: CASTDDGTGRDEQYF.